The next 14 T cell receptor beta chains were all read from a single sample in a study of spatial heterogeneity in lung cancer. Each CDR3 protein is one row after TCRdb ran MiXCR on the 5' RACE reads. The sample comprises some 11,000 distinct CDR3 sequences, approximately 6.2% of which are singletons, and around 10% rests with the top ten. Time point indicated: sample taken at primary tumor resection. In each case, whole RNA from tumor, nontumor lung or frozen PBMC was sequenced unsorted. Sequencing was performed on normal lung tissue next to the tumor, taken at surgery. Receptor source: a male donor with early-stage non-small cell lung cancer.

This clonotype was detected many times. The rearrangement links TRBV9 to TRBJ1-2; D uncertain. This CDR3 is built from 14 residues. Germline V gives CDR1 SGDLS, CDR2 YYNGEE. Trimming removed 0 bases at V and 4 bases at J, with 10 bases between. This CDR3 is CASSVEGSSYGYTF. CDR3 bases: TGTGCCAGCAGCGTAGAGGGCAGTTCCTATGGCTACACCTTC.

There are many counts of this clonotype. The CDR3, as DNA: TGCGCCAGCAGCATTTACAGGGGGCCGGGGGACACTGAAGCTTTCTTT. This encodes CASSIYRGPGDTEAFF. This chain joins TRBV5-1 and TRBJ1-1; 9 bases map to TRBD1. Germline CDR1 SGHRS, CDR2 YFSETQ. The CDR3 loop spans 16 amino acids. With 4 bases clipped from V and 3 bases from J, the junction kept 10 bases outside the gene matches.

This clonotype was counted at least ten times. The V gene is TRBV20-1, the J gene TRBJ2-7, with D perhaps given as TRBD1 or TRBD2 (5 bases each). Germline V lookup: CDR1 DFQATT, CDR2 SNEGSKA (reference sequence). V was pared by 3 bases and J by 2 bases, with 14 bases between. The CDR3 contains 14 residues. The CDR3 reads CSASKPGTTYEQYF. The CDR3, as DNA: TGCAGTGCTAGTAAACCCGGGACCACCTACGAGCAGTACTTC.

This rearrangement joins TRBV7-2 to TRBJ2-5; 10 positions match TRBD2. CDR3 size: 16 residues. Trimming removed 3 bases from V and 2 bases from J; junction bases left unmatched: 6. Germline V lookup: CDR1 SGHTA, CDR2 FQGNSA. CDR3 amino acids: CASSLSSGSRQETQYF. CDR3 bases: TGTGCCAGCAGCTTGTCTAGCGGGAGTCGTCAAGAGACCCAGTACTTC.

The CDR3 loop reads CASSLRQGVQPQHF. For the CDR3, the DNA is TGTGCCAGCAGTCTAAGACAGGGGGTTCAGCCCCAGCATTTT. The chain joins TRBV12-3 or TRBV12-4 to TRBJ1-5, with TRBD1 matching 9 bases. Trimming took 5 bases from V and 6 from J; bases not matched to a gene: 5. CDR3 length equals 14 residues.

The CDR3 region has the DNA TGCGCCAGCAGCTTGGCCCCTAGCGGGAACCAGTACTTC. Residues: CASSLAPSGNQYF. J is TRBJ2-5 and V is TRBV5-1; 9 bases map to TRBD2. This CDR3 is 13 amino acids long. The germline V gene encodes CDR1 SGHRS and CDR2 YFSETQ. Trimming removed 0 bases from V and 10 bases from J; junction bases left unmatched: 4.

The chain uses TRBV20-1 and TRBJ2-2; TRBD2 matches at 8 bases. Germline loops: CDR1 DFQATT, CDR2 SNEGSKA (reference sequence). The length of the CDR3 is 15 residues. Trimming removed 0 bases from V and 6 bases from J; junction bases left unmatched: 6. The CDR3 coding sequence is TGCAGTGCTAGAGATCAGCAAGCGGGAGCCGGGGAGCTGTTTTTT. Its translation is CSARDQQAGAGELFF.

This clonotype turned up a few times. The J gene is TRBJ2-7, the V gene TRBV12-3 or TRBV12-4; D assignment may be TRBD1 or TRBD2 (5 bases each). This CDR3 contains 12 residues. V was shortened by 6 bases and J by 4 bases, with 10 bases between the two germline ends. Written as DNA, the CDR3 is TGTGCCAGCAGCGCCGGGACGTACGAGCAGTACTTC. This gives the protein CASSAGTYEQYF.

This clonotype was counted many times. The V and J genes are TRBV4-2 and TRBJ2-1, with 10 bases identical to TRBD2. Germline CDR1 LGHNA, CDR2 YNFKEQ. The CDR3 extends over 14 amino acids. J lost 6 bases, V lost 4 bases, and 3 bases had no gene match. CDR3 DNA: TGTGCCAGCAGCCCGGGACTAGCGTCCAATGAGCAGTTCTTC. It codes for CASSPGLASNEQFF.

This clonotype appeared many times. This rearrangement joins TRBV7-2 to TRBJ1-2, with 8 bases aligning to TRBD1. V trimming: 0 bases; J trimming: 4 bases; junction bases outside the gene matches: 7. Germline loops: CDR1 SGHTA, CDR2 FQGNSA. This CDR3 region has 16 residues. The CDR3 here is CASSLARDRGSYGYTF. In nucleotides, the CDR3 is TGTGCCAGCAGCTTAGCGCGAGACAGGGGTTCCTATGGCTACACCTTC.

In its sample, this clonotype was seen many times. The rearrangement uses TRBV4-1 and TRBJ2-7; D remains ambiguous. The germline V and J ends were trimmed by 0 bases and 4 bases, with 7 bases remaining between them. Germline assignment: CDR1 MGHRA and CDR2 YSYEKL. The CDR3 spans 13 residues. CDR3 DNA sequence: TGCGCCAGCAGCCAAGAGGGTCGGTACGAGCAGTACTTC. Translating it yields CASSQEGRYEQYF.

The rearrangement joins TRBV30 to TRBJ2-7; a possible D gene is TRBD2 (5 bases). V lost 2 bases and J 6 bases, leaving 14 bases between the germline ends. Germline CDR1 is GTSNPN and CDR2 is SVGIG (reference sequence). The CDR3 loop spans 13 amino acids. This CDR3 reads CAWSWGSGGEQYF. The CDR3 DNA reads as TGTGCCTGGAGTTGGGGAAGCGGTGGCGAGCAGTACTTC.

This clonotype was recorded many times. The chain combines TRBV5-6 with TRBJ2-3; D might be TRBD1 (6 bases). The germline V gene has CDR1 SGHDT and CDR2 YYEEEE. The ends were cut back, 3 bases at V and 8 bases at J, with 10 bases in the middle. The CDR3 is made up of 12 amino acids. Here the CDR3 reads CASSWGPSTQYF. The CDR3 nucleotides read TGTGCCAGCAGCTGGGGGCCTAGTACGCAGTATTTT.

This clonotype has a count of ten or more. The J gene is TRBJ2-7, the V gene TRBV27, with 12 bases that match TRBD2. The ends lost 3 bases at V and 5 bases at J; junction bases unmatched: 8. CDR1 is MNHEY and CDR2 is SMNVEV in the germline V gene (reference sequence). CDR3 length: 16 residues. CDR3 DNA: TGTGCCAGCAGTTTGGCAAGGACTAGCGGGAACAACGAGCAGTACTTC. This sequence encodes CASSLARTSGNNEQYF.